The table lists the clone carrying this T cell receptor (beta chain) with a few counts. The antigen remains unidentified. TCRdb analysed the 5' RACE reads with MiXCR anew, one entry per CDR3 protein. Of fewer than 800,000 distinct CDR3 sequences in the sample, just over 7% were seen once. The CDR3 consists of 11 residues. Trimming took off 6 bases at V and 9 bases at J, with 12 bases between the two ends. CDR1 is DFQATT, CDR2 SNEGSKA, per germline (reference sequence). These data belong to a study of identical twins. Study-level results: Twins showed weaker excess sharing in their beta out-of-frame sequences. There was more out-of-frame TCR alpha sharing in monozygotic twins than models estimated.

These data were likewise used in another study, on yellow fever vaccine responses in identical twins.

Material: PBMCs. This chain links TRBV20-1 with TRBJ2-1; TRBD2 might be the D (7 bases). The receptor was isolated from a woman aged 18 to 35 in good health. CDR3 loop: CSASGGGEQFF. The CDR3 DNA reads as TGCAGTGCCTCGGGGGGCGGTGAGCAGTTCTTC.